The 5 T cell receptor beta chains given below trace back to one sample, sequenced in a study of control samples from healthy donors and cancer patients. Method: immunoSEQ multiplex PCR; TCRdb's copy keeps in-frame clones and lacks some. The table records 180,000 or so clones, roughly 93% of them present only once. The sequencing sample was made of blood. The origin of the receptors is a woman in her sixties or seventies in good health.

The V gene is TRBV19, the J gene TRBJ1-3, with no clear D. V lost 4 bases, J lost 3 bases, and 13 bases lay in between. The germline V gene encodes CDR1 LNHDA and CDR2 SQIVND (reference sequence). This CDR3 is built from 15 residues. The CDR3 is CASSKRFGSGNTIYF. Written as DNA, the CDR3 is TGTGCCAGTAGTAAGCGTTTCGGGAGTGGAAACACCATATATTTT.

The chain employs TRBV5-6 and TRBJ1-2, with TRBD1 matching over 7 bases. CDR3 length: 14 amino acids. V lost 4 bases and J lost 10; bases outside the gene matches: 13. CDR1 is SGHDT and CDR2 is YYEEEE in the germline V gene. For the CDR3, the DNA is TGTGCCAGCAGCCGATTGGGAGACAGGGAGCCCTACACCTTC. Translated, it gives CASSRLGDREPYTF.

This clone was seen only once. At one of its ends the junction is not consistent with the germline gene, which may arise from a read error. The rearrangement joins TRBV7-7 to TRBJ2-2; D unresolved. Germline CDR1 reads SSHAT; CDR2 reads FNYEAQ (reference sequence). This CDR3 has 14 residues. CDR3 loop: CASSAGPSTGELFF. The CDR3, as DNA: TGTGCTAGCAGCGCCGGACCTAGCACCGGGGAGCTGTTTTTT.

V and J are TRBV2 and TRBJ2-1, with D tentatively TRBD1 or TRBD2 (6 bases each). The CDR3 loop spans 15 amino acids. Per the germline V gene, CDR1 is SNHLY and CDR2 is FYNNEI. Trimming removed 7 bases at V and 2 bases at J, with 15 bases between. Written as DNA, the CDR3 is TGTGCCAGCACTCAGAACGGGGGCCCCTACAATGAGCAGTTCTTC. Amino acids: CASTQNGGPYNEQFF.

Points on this clone: One end of the junction does not line up with germline, which may come from a read error. J is TRBJ1-5 and V is TRBV23-1; TRBD1 aligns across 7 bases. TRBV23-1 is classed as an ORF, of uncertain function. This CDR3 has 12 amino acids. CDR3 in DNA: TGCGCCAGCACCCGCCCAGGGGGACTGGGGCCATTT. Amino acid sequence: CASTRPGGLGPF.